This T cell receptor (beta chain) was sequenced for a study of long-term antiretroviral therapy in people with HIV. Running of the v3.0 immunoSEQ assay took place at survey level. Libraries were prepared by immunoSEQ multiplex PCR; TCRdb keeps only in-frame clonotypes and omits some of them. The repertoire consists of about 20,000 clones, with 78% occurring once and the leading ten covering around 15%. Every donor contributed at least one pre-ART and at least two post-ART PBMC samples. Study-wide results and limits: Transplant donor controls retained higher diversity, though diversity increased after ART. Nothing was known about ART adherence, viral resistance or changes in therapy.

V shed 1 base and J shed 0 bases, with 5 bases lying between them. The germline gives CDR1 SGDLS, CDR2 YYNGEE. This CDR3 has 14 residues. On this clone: As yet, its antigen is unknown.

Sequenced here: unsorted PBMCs, sampled 0.3 years after starting antiretroviral therapy. V gene TRBV9 combines with J gene TRBJ1-5; D gene unclear. This sequence originates from a woman aged 50 to 60 with HIV. Here the CDR3 DNA reads TGTGCCAGCAGCGTAAGCAGTAGCAATCAGCCCCAGCATTTT. This codes for CASSVSSSNQPQHF. The variable domain in full, with the rest retrieved from reference TRBV9 and TRBJ1-5, is DSGVTQTPKHLITATGQRVTLRCSPRSGDLSVYWYQQSLDQGLQFLIQYYNGEERAKGNILERFSAQQFPDLHSELNLSSLELGDSALYFCASSVSSSNQPQHFGDGTRLSIL.